This T cell receptor (beta chain) was sequenced during a study of T cells generated in artificial thymic organoids. Germline CDR1 is MDHEN and CDR2 is SYDVKM. The V gene end was trimmed by 5 bases and the J gene end by 6 bases; junction bases not matched to a gene: 13. This CDR3 is 16 amino acids long. Separate semi-nested PCRs amplified TCRalpha and TCRbeta libraries using constant-region reverse primers in TRAC or TRBC. TCRdb passed the 5' RACE reads through MiXCR, listing each CDR3 protein once. The sample shows more than 3,000 distinct CDR3 sequences, roughly 34% of them seen only once. The rearrangement joins TRBV28 to TRBJ2-7; TRBD1 aligns across 10 bases. This receptor was identified in a human donor who gave cord blood stem cells for thymic organoid culture, a cardiac surgery patient who gave postnatal thymus, or a blood donor (not recorded which). Sequenced sample: naive CD8+ T cells from blood. Subset noted: CD3+TCRalphabeta+CD8SP T cells; for blood, CD45RO-CCR7+ naive CD8+ T cells. The CDR3 DNA reads as TGTGCCAGCAGTAAAATGCCGGGACAGGGGACGGGCGAGCAGTACTTC. This translates into CASSKMPGQGTGEQYF.